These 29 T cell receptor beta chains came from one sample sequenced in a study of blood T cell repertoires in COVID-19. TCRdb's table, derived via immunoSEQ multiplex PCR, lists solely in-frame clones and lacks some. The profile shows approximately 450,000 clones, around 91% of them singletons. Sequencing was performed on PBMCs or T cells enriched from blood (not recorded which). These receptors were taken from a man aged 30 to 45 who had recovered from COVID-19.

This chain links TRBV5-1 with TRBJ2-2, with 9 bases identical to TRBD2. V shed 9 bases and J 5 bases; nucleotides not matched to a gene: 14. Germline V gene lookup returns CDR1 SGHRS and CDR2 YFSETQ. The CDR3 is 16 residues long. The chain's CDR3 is CATGGLAGTSTGELFF. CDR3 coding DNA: TGCGCCACCGGAGGTCTAGCGGGAACCTCTACCGGGGAGCTGTTTTTT.

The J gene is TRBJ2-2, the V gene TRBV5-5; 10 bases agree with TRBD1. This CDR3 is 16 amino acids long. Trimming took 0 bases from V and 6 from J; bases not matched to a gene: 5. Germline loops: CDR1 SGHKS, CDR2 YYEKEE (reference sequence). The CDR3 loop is CASSLVVGQGPGELFF. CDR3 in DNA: TGTGCCAGCAGCTTGGTGGTGGGACAGGGGCCCGGGGAGCTGTTTTTT.

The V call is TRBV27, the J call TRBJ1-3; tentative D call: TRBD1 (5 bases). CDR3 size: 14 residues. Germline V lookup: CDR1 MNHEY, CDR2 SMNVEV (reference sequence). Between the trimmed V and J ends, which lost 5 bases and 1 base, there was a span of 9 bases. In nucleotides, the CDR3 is TGTGCCAGCAGTGGACATTCATCTGGAAACACCATATATTTT. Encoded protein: CASSGHSSGNTIYF.

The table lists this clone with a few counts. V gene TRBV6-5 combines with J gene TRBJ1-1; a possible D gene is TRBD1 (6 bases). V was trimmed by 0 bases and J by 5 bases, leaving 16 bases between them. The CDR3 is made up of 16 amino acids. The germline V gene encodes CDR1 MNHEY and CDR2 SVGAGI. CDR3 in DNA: TGTGCCAGCAGTTACTCGGGGGGGGCTCTTGGGACTGAAGCTTTCTTT. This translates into CASSYSGGALGTEAFF.

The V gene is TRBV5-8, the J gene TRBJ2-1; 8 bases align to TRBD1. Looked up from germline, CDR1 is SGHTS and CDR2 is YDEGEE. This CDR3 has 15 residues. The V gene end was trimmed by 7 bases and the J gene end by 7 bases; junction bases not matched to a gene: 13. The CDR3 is CASESGQGALNEQFF. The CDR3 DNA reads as TGTGCCAGCGAAAGTGGGCAGGGGGCGCTGAATGAGCAGTTCTTC.

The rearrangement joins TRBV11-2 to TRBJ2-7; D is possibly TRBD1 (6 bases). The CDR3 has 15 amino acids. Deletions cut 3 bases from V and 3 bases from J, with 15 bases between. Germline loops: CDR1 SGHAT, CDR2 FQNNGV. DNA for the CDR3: TGTGCCAGCAGCTTGGGCCCCGGGACACTCTACGAGCAGTACTTC. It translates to CASSLGPGTLYEQYF.

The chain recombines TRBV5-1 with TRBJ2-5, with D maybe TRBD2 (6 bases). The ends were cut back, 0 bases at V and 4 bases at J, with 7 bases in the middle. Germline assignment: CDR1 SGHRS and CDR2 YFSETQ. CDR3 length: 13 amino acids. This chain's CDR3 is CASSLVGGETQYF. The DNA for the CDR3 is TGCGCCAGCAGCTTGGTGGGGGGAGAGACCCAGTACTTC.

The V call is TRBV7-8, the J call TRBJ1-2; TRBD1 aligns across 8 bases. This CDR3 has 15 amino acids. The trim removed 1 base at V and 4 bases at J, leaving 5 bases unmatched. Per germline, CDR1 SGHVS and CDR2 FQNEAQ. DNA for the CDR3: TGTGCCAGCAGCTTAGGCGGACAGGGTGTCTATGGCTACACCTTC. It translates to CASSLGGQGVYGYTF.

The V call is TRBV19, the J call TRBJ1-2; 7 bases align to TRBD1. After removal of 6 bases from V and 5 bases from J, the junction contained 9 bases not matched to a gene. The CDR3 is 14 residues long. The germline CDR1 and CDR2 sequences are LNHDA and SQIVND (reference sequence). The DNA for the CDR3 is TGTGCCAGTAGCAACGGACAGGCCTCTTATGGCTACACCTTC. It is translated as CASSNGQASYGYTF.

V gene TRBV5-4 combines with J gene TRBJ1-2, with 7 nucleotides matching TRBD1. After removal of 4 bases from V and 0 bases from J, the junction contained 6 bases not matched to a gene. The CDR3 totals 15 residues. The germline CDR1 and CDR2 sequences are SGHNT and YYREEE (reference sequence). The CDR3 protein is CASSPRDSPNYGYTF. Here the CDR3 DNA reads TGTGCCAGCAGCCCGAGGGACAGTCCTAACTATGGCTACACCTTC.

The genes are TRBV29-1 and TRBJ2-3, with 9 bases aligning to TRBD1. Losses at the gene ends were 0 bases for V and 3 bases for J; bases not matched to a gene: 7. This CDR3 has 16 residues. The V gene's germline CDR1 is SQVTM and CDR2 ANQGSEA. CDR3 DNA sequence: TGCAGCGTTGAAGATCTACAGGGGGCACGAACAGATACGCAGTATTTT. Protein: CSVEDLQGARTDTQYF.

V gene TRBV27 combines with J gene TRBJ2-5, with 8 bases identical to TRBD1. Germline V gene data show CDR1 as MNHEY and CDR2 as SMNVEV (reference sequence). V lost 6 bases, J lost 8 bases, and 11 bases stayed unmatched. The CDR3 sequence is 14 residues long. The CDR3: CASRAGTGLSTQYF. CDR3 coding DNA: TGTGCCAGCAGGGCGGGGACAGGACTGAGCACCCAGTACTTC.

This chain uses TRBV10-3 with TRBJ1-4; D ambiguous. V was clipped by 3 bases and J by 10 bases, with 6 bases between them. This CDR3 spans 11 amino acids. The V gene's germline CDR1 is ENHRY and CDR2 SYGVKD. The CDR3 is CAISDAGKLFF. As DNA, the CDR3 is TGTGCCATCAGTGATGCGGGAAAACTGTTTTTT.

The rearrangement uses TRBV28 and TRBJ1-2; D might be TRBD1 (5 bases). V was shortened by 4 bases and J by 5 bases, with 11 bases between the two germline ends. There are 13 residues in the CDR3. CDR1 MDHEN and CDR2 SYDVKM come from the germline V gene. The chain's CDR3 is CASSSTDMYGYTF. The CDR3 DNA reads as TGTGCCAGCAGTTCGACAGATATGTATGGCTACACCTTC.

Here the CDR3 DNA reads TGTGCCAGCAGCCAAGGAGGATCTCAGCCCCAGCATTTT. It specifies CASSQGGSQPQHF. This chain links TRBV3-1 (or the pseudogene TRBV3-2) with TRBJ1-5, with D unresolved. This CDR3 has 13 amino acids. V was trimmed by 1 base and J by 6 bases, leaving 7 bases between them. CDR1 is LGHDT, CDR2 YNNKEL, per germline (reference sequence).

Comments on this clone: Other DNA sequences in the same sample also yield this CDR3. CDR3 in DNA: TGCGCCAGCGGGCGGGGAGAGAACACTGAAGCTTTCTTT. This gives the protein CASGRGENTEAFF. The chain combines TRBV5-1 with TRBJ1-1; D remains unclear. The CDR3 is 13 residues long. CDR1 and CDR2 (germline): SGHRS, YFSETQ. Trimming took 7 bases from V and 1 from J, leaving 11 bases between them.

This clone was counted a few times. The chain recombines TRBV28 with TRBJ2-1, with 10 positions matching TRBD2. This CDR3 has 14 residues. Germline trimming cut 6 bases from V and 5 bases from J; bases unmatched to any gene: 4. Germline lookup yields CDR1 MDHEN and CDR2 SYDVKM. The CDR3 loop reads CASRGLAKDNEQFF. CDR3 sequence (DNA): TGTGCCAGCAGGGGACTAGCGAAAGACAATGAGCAGTTCTTC.

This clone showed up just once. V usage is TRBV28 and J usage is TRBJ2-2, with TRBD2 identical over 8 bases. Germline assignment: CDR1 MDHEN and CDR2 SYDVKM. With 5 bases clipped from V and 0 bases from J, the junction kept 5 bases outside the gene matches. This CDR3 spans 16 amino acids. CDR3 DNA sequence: TGTGCCAGCAGTGTAGCGGGGCCTCCGAACACCGGGGAGCTGTTTTTT. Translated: CASSVAGPPNTGELFF. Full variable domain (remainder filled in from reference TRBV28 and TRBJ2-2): DVKVTQSSRYLVKRTGEKVFLECVQDMDHENMFWYRQDPGLGLRLIYFSYDVKMKEKGDIPEGYSVSREKKERFSLILESASTNQTSMYLCASSVAGPPNTGELFFGEGSRLTVL.

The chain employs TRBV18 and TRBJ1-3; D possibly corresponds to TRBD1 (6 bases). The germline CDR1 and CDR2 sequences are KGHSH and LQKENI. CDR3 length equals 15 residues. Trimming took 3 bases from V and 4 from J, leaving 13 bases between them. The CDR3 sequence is CASSPGAGAGNTIYF. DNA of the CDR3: TGTGCCAGCTCACCTGGAGCAGGGGCAGGAAACACCATATATTTT.

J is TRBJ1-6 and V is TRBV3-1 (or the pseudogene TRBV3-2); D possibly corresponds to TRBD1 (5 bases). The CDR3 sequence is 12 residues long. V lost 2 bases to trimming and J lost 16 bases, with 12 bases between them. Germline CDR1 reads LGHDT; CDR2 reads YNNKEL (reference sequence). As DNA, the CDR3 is TGTGCCAGCAGCCAATCTACAGGCCATCTCCACTTT. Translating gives CASSQSTGHLHF.

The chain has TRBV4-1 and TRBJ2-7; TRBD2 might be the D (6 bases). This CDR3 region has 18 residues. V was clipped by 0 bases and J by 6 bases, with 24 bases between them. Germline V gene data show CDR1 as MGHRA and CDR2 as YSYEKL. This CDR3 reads CASSQDKGGAGRLGEQYF. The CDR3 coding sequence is TGCGCCAGCAGCCAAGATAAAGGAGGCGCGGGGAGGTTAGGCGAGCAGTACTTC.

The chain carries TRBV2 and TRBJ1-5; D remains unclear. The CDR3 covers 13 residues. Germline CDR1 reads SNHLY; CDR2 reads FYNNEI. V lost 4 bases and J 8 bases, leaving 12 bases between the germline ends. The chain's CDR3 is CASSGQRWEPQHF. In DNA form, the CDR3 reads TGTGCCAGCAGTGGGCAGAGGTGGGAGCCCCAGCATTTT.

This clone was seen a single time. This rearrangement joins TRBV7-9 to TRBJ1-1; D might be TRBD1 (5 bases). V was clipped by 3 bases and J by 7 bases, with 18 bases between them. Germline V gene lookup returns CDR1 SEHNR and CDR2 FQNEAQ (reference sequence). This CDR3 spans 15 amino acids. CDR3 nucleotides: TGTGCCAGCAGCTTCCTCCCCCGGGGGACGGATGAAGCTTTCTTT. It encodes CASSFLPRGTDEAFF.

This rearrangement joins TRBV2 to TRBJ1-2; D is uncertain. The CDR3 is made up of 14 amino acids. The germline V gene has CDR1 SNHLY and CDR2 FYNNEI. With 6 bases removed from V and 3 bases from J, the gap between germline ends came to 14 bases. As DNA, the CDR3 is TGTGCCAGCAGGGCCGGTGAGGGAGACTATGGCTACACCTTC. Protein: CASRAGEGDYGYTF.

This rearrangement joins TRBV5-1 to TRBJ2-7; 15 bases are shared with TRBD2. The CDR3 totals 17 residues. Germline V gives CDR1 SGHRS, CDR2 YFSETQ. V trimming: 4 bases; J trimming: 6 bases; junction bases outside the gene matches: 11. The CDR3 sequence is CASSPSPGLAGGPEQYF. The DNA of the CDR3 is TGCGCCAGCAGCCCGTCTCCGGGACTAGCGGGAGGCCCCGAGCAGTACTTC.

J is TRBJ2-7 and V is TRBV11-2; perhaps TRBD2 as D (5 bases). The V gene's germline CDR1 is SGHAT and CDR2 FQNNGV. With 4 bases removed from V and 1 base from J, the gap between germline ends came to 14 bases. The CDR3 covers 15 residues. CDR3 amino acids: CASSSFSGRSYEQYF. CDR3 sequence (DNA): TGTGCCAGCAGCTCATTCAGCGGCAGATCCTACGAGCAGTACTTC.

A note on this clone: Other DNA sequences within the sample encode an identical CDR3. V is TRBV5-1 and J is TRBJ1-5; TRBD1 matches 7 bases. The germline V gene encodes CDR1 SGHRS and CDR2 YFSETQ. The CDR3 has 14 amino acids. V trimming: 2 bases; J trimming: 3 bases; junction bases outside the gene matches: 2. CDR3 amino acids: CASSLGQANQPQHF. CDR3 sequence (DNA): TGCGCCAGCAGCTTAGGACAGGCCAATCAGCCCCAGCATTTT. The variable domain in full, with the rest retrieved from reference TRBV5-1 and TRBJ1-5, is KAGVTQTPRYLIKTRGQQVTLSCSPISGHRSVSWYQQTPGQGLQFLFEYFSETQRNKGNFPGRFSGRQFSNSRSEMNVSTLELGDSALYLCASSLGQANQPQHFGDGTRLSIL.

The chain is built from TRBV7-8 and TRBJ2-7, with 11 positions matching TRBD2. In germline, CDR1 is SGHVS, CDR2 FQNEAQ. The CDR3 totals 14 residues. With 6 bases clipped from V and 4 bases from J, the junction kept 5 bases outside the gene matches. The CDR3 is CASSSLAGVYEQYF. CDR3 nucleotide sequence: TGTGCCAGCAGTTCACTAGCGGGAGTGTACGAGCAGTACTTC.

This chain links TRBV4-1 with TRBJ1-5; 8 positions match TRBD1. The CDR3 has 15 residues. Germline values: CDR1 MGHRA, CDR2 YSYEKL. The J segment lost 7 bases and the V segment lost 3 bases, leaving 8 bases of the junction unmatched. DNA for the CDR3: TGCGCCAGCAGCCACGATGACAGGGGATACCAGCCCCAGCATTTT. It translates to CASSHDDRGYQPQHF.